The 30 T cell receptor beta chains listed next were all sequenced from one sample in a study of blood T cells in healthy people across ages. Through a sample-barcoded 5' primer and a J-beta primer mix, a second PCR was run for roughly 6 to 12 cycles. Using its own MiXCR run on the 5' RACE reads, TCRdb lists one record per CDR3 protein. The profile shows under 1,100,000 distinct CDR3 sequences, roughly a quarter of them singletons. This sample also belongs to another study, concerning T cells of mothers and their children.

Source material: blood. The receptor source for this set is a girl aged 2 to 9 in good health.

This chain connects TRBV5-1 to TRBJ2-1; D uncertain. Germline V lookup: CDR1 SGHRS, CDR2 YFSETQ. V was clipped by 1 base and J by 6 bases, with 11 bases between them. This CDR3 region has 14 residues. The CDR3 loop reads CASSLSGRINEQFF. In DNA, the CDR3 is TGCGCCAGCAGCTTGTCAGGAAGAATCAATGAGCAGTTCTTC.

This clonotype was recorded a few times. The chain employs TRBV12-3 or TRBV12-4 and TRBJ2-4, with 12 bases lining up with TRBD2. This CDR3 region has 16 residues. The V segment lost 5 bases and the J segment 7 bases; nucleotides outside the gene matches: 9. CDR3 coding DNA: TGTGCCAGCAGTCCTGGACTAGCGGGGTTGCTGAACATTCAGTACTTC. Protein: CASSPGLAGLLNIQYF.

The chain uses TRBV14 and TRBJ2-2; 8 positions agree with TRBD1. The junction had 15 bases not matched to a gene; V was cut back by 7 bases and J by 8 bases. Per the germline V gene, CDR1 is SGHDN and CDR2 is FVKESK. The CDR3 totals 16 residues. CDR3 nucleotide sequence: TGTGCCAGCAATCCCCAGGACAGGGACGCGCAGGGGGAGCTGTTTTTT. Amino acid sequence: CASNPQDRDAQGELFF.

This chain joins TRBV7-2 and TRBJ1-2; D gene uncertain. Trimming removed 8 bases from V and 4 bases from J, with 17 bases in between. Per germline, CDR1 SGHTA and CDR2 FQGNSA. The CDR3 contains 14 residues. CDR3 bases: TGTGCCAGCCGAAGTGGAGAGGGCAGCTATGGCTACACCTTC. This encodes CASRSGEGSYGYTF. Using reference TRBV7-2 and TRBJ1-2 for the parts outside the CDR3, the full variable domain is GAGVSQSPSNKVTEKGKDVELRCDPISGHTALYWYRQSLGQGLEFLIYFQGNSAPDKSGLPSDRFSAERTGGSVSTLTIQRTQQEDSAVYLCASRSGEGSYGYTFGSGTRLTVV.

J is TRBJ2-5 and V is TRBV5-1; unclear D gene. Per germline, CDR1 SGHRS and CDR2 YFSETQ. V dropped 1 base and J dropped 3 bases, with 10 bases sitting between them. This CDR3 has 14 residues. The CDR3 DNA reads TGCGCCAGCAGCTTGTTGGAGCGTGAAGAGACCCAGTACTTC. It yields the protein CASSLLEREETQYF.

The DNA for the CDR3 is TGTGCCAGCAGCCAACAGGGGCTAGGATCTGAAGCTTTCTTT. It encodes CASSQQGLGSEAFF. The rearrangement uses TRBV2 and TRBJ1-1; 7 bases match TRBD1. J gave up 6 bases and V 6 bases, and 10 bases lay outside the gene matches. The germline V gene encodes CDR1 SNHLY and CDR2 FYNNEI. The CDR3 is 14 amino acids.

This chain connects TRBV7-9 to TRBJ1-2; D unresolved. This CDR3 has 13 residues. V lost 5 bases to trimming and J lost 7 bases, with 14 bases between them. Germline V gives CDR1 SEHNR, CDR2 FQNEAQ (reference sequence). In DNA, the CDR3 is TGTGCCAGCAGCCTCGTCGGGGATAGTGGCTACACCTTC. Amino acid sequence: CASSLVGDSGYTF.

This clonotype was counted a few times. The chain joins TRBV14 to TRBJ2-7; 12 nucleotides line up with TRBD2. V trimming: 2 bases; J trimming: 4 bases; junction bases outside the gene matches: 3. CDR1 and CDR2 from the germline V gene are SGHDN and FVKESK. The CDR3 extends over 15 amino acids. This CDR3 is CASSQTSGRRYEQYF. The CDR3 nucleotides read TGTGCCAGCAGCCAAACTAGCGGGAGGAGGTACGAGCAGTACTTC.

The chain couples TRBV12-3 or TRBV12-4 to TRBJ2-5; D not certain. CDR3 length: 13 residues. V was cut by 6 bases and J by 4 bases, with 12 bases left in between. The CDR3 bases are TGTGCCAGCAGCCCAGACACGCTAGAGACCCAGTACTTC. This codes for CASSPDTLETQYF.

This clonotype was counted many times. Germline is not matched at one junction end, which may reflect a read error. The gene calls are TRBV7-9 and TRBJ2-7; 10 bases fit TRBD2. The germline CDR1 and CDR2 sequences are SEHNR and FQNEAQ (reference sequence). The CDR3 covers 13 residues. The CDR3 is CASSPSGSYEQYF. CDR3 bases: TGTGCTAGCAGCCCTAGCGGGAGTTACGAGCAGTACTTC.

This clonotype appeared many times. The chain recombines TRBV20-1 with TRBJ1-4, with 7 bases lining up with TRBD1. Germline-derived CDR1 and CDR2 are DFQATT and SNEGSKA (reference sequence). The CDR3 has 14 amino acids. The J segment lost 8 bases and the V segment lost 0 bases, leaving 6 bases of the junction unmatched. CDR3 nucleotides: TGCAGTGCTAGAGATGTGACAGGGAGCGAAAAACTGTTTTTT. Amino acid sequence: CSARDVTGSEKLFF.

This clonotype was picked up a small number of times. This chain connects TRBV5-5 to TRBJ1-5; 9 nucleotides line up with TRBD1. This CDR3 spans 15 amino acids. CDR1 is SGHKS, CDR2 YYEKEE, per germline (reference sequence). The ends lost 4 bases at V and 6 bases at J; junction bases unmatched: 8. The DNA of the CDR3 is TGTGCCAGCAGCCATACAGGGGGCGGGGGTCAGCCCCAGCATTTT. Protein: CASSHTGGGGQPQHF. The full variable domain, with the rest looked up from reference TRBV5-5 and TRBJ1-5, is DAGVTQSPTHLIKTRGQQVTLRCSPISGHKSVSWYQQVLGQGPQFIFQYYEKEERGRGNFPDRFSARQFPNYSSELNVNALLLGDSALYLCASSHTGGGGQPQHFGDGTRLSIL.

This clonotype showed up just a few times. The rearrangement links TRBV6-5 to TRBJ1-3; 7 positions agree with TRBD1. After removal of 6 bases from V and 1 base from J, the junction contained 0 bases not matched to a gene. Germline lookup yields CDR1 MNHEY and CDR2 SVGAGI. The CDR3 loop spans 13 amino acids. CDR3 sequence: CASRGQSGNTIYF. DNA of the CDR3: TGTGCCAGCAGGGGACAGTCTGGAAACACCATATATTTT.

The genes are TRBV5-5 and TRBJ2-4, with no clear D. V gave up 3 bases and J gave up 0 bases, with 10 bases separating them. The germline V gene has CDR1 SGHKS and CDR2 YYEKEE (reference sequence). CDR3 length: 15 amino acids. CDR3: CASSSINVAKNIQYF. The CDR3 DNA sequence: TGTGCCAGCAGCTCGATCAATGTAGCCAAAAACATTCAGTACTTC.

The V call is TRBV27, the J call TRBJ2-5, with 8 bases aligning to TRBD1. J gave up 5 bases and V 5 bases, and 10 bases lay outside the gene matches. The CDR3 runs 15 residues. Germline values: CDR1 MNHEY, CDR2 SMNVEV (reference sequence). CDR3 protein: CASSPTGAPPETQYF. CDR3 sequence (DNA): TGTGCCAGCAGTCCGACAGGGGCACCTCCGGAGACCCAGTACTTC.

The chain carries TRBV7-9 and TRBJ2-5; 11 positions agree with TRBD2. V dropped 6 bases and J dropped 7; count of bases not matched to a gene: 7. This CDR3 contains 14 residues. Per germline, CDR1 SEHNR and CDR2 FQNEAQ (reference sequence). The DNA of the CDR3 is TGTGCCAGCAGGCTCCCGGGACTAGCGGCGACCCAGTACTTC. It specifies CASRLPGLAATQYF.

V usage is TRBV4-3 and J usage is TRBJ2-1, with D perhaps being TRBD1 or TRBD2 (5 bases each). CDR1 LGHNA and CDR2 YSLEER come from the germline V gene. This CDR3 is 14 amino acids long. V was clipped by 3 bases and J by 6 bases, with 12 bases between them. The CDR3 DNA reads TGCGCCAGCAGCCACAACCGGGACCCCAATGAGCAGTTCTTC. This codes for CASSHNRDPNEQFF.

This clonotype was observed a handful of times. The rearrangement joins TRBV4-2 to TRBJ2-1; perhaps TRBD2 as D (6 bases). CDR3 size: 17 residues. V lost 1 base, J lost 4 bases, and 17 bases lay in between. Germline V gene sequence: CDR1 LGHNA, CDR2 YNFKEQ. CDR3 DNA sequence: TGTGCCAGCAGCCAAGCGCCGAACGGGAGACTTTACAATGAGCAGTTCTTC. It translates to CASSQAPNGRLYNEQFF.

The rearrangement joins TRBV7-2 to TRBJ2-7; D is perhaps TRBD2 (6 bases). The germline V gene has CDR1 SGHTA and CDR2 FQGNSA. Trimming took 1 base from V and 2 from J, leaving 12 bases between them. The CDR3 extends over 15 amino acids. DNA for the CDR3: TGTGCCAGCAGCTTAGTTGCGGGACCCGCCTACGAGCAGTACTTC. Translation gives CASSLVAGPAYEQYF.

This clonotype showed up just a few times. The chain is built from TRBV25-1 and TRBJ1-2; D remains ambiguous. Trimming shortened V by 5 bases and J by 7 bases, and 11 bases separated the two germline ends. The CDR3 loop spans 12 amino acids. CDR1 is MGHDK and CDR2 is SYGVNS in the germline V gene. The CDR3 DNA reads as TGTGCCAGCAGTCCGACCGACTGTGGCTACACCTTC. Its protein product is CASSPTDCGYTF.

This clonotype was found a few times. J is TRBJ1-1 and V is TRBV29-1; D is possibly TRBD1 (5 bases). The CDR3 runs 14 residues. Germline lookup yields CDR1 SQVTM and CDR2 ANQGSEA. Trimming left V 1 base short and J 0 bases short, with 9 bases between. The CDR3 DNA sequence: TGCAGCGTTGAAGTCCGGGGCTTGAACACTGAAGCTTTCTTT. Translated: CSVEVRGLNTEAFF.

CDR3 sequence (DNA): TGTGCCAGCAGCCTCAGTTGGGGGGAAGCTTTCTTT. Translating gives CASSLSWGEAFF. The V and J genes are TRBV11-2 and TRBJ1-1; a possible D gene is TRBD1 (5 bases). CDR1 and CDR2 (germline): SGHAT, FQNNGV. V lost 5 bases and J 8 bases, leaving 12 bases between the germline ends. This CDR3 is built from 12 residues.

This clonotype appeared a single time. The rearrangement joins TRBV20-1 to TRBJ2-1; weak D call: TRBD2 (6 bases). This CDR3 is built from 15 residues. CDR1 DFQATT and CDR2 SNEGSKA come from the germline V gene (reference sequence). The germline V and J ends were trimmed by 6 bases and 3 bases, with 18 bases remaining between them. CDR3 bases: TGCAGTGCCCAATCTCGGGACTCCCTCTACAATGAGCAGTTCTTC. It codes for CSAQSRDSLYNEQFF.

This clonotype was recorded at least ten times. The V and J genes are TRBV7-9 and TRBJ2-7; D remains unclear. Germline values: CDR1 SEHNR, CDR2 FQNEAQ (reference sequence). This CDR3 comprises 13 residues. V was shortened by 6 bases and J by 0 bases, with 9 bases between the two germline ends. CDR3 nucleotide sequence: TGTGCCAGCAGTCCACTCAGCTCCTACGAGCAGTACTTC. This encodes CASSPLSSYEQYF.

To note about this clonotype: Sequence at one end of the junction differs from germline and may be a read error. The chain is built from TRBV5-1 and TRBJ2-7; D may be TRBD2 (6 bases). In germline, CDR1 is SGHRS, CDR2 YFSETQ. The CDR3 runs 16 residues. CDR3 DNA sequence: TGCGCCAGCAGCTGGGAACCCGGGAGTTCTTCCTCCGAGCAGTACTTC. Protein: CASSWEPGSSSSEQYF.

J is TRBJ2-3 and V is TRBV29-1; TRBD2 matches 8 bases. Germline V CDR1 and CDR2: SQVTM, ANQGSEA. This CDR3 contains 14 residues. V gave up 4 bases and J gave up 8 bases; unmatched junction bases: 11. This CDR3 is CSVGGGSDTGTQYF. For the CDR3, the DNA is TGCAGCGTTGGCGGGGGGTCCGACACGGGTACGCAGTATTTT.

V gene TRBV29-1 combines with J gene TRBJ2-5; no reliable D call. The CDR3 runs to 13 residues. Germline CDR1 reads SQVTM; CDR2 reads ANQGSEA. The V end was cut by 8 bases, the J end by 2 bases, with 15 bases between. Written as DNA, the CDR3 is TGCAGCTCGACACGGGCAGGTCAAGAGACCCAGTACTTC. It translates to CSSTRAGQETQYF.

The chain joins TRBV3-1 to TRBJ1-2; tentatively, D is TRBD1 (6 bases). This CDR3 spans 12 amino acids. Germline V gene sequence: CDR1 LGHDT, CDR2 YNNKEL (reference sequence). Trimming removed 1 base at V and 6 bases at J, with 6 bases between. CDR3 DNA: TGTGCCAGCAGCCAAGCAGGGGATGGCTACACCTTC. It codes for CASSQAGDGYTF. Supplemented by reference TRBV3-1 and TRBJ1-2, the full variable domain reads DTAVSQTPKYLVTQMGNDKSIKCEQNLGHDTMYWYKQDSKKFLKIMFSYNNKELIINETVPNRFSPKSPDKAHLNLHINSLELGDSAVYFCASSQAGDGYTFGSGTRLTVV.

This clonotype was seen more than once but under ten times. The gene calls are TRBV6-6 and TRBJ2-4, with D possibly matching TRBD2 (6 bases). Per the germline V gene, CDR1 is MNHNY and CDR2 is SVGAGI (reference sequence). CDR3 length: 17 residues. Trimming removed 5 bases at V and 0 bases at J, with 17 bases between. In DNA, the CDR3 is TGTGCCAGCAGTCCCCGGTCGGGGGAGCTAGCCAAAAACATTCAGTACTTC. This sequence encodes CASSPRSGELAKNIQYF.

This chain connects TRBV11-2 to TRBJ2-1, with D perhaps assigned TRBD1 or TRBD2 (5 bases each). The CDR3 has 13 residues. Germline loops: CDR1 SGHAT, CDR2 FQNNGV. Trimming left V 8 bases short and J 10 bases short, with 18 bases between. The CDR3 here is CASAARFRGEQFF. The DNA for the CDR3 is TGTGCCAGCGCGGCCCGCTTTCGGGGCGAGCAGTTCTTC.